Below, 12 T cell receptor beta chains from the same sample are listed, as sequenced in a study of blood T cell repertoires in COVID-19. Some clones are missing from TCRdb's copy, which holds only in-frame ones; the method was immunoSEQ multiplex PCR. The table lists 350,000 to 450,000 clones, roughly 86% of them singletons. Sequencing used PBMCs or T cells enriched from blood (not recorded which). The receptor set was obtained from a man aged 40-50 years in a cohort exposed to, infected with or recovered from COVID-19 (not recorded which).

The chain recombines TRBV28 with TRBJ1-6; D call uncertain. CDR3 length: 16 amino acids. The V end lost 6 bases, the J end lost 9 bases, and 21 bases lay between the germline ends. Per germline, CDR1 MDHEN and CDR2 SYDVKM. This CDR3 is CASRGGRAEESSPLHF. Here the CDR3 DNA reads TGTGCCAGCAGGGGAGGGAGGGCGGAAGAGAGTTCACCCCTCCACTTT.

V and J are TRBV9 and TRBJ2-5; tentative D call: TRBD1 (5 bases). The germline V gene has CDR1 SGDLS and CDR2 YYNGEE. V dropped 0 bases and J dropped 7 bases, with 10 bases sitting between them. The CDR3 loop spans 13 amino acids. The CDR3 here is CASSVGDGATQYF. Here the CDR3 DNA reads TGTGCCAGCAGCGTAGGGGATGGGGCGACCCAGTACTTC.

The V gene is TRBV7-3, the J gene TRBJ2-1; 8 bases agree with TRBD2. The CDR3 is 16 residues long. Trimming cost V 4 bases and J 6 bases; bases outside gene matches: 11. CDR1 and CDR2 from the germline V gene are SGHTA and FQGTGA. Written as DNA, the CDR3 is TGTGCCAGCAGCTCCCTCGGGACTAGTGGGACCAATGAGCAGTTCTTC. Protein sequence: CASSSLGTSGTNEQFF. Full variable domain (missing parts from reference TRBV7-3 and TRBJ2-1): GAGVSQTPSNKVTEKGKYVELRCDPISGHTALYWYRQSLGQGPEFLIYFQGTGAADDSGLPNDRFFAVRPEGSVSTLKIQRTERGDSAVYLCASSSLGTSGTNEQFFGPGTRLTVL.

This clone was seen repeatedly, ten times or more. This sample also contains other DNA sequences that code for the same CDR3. The chain is built from TRBV6-5 and TRBJ1-2; 11 bases fit TRBD1. Germline-derived CDR1 and CDR2 are MNHEY and SVGAGI. V lost 0 bases to trimming and J lost 4 bases; unmatched junction nucleotides: 4. CDR3 size: 16 residues. The CDR3 nucleotides are TGTGCCAGCAGTTACTCGAGGACAGGGGGCGGCTATGGCTACACCTTC. This gives the protein CASSYSRTGGGYGYTF.

The rearrangement links TRBV10-3 to TRBJ2-5; TRBD2 agrees at 11 bases. The germline gives CDR1 ENHRY, CDR2 SYGVKD. This CDR3 is 15 amino acids long. Germline trimming cut 6 bases from V and 1 base from J; bases unmatched to any gene: 4. The CDR3 here is CAISGTSGLQETQYF. CDR3 bases: TGTGCCATCAGCGGGACTAGCGGACTCCAAGAGACCCAGTACTTC.

The chain recombines TRBV18 with TRBJ1-6; TRBD1 matches 8 bases. Germline lookup yields CDR1 KGHSH and CDR2 LQKENI. CDR3 length: 14 residues. Unmatched junction bases numbered 2, after V lost 3 bases and J lost 7 bases. The CDR3 region has the DNA TGTGCCAGCTCACCCGGGACAGGCAATTCACCCCTCCACTTT. It translates to CASSPGTGNSPLHF. The variable domain in full, with the rest retrieved from reference TRBV18 and TRBJ1-6, is NAGVMQNPRHLVRRRGQEARLRCSPMKGHSHVYWYRQLPEEGLKFMVYLQKENIIDESGMPKERFSAEFPKEGPSILRIQQVVRGDSAAYFCASSPGTGNSPLHFGNGTRLTVT.

In nucleotides, the CDR3 is TGTGCCAGCAGTATGGGCTCGGGGTACACTGAAGCTTTCTTT. Its translation: CASSMGSGYTEAFF. The chain is built from TRBV6-4 and TRBJ1-1; D remains unclear. V shed 5 bases and J shed 3 bases, with 13 bases lying between them. Per the germline V gene, CDR1 is MRHNA and CDR2 is SNTAGT. This CDR3 contains 14 residues.

CDR3 DNA sequence: TGTGCCAGCAGCAACGTCGTTGGGGCGAATAATGAAAAACTGTTTTTT. Its translation is CASSNVVGANNEKLFF. This chain links TRBV7-8 with TRBJ1-4; TRBD1 is a possible D gene (5 bases). Germline V gene lookup returns CDR1 SGHVS and CDR2 FQNEAQ. The ends were cut back, 5 bases at V and 4 bases at J, with 17 bases in the middle. The CDR3 length is 16 residues. The full variable domain, with the rest looked up from reference TRBV7-8 and TRBJ1-4, is GAGVSQSPRYKVAKRGQDVALRCDPISGHVSLFWYQQALGQGPEFLTYFQNEAQLDKSGLPSDRFFAERPEGSVSTLKIQRTQQEDSAVYLCASSNVVGANNEKLFFGSGTQLSVL.

This clone was recorded only once. This chain uses TRBV28 with TRBJ1-5; 9 bases align to TRBD1. Germline assignment: CDR1 MDHEN and CDR2 SYDVKM. The CDR3 is 14 residues long. The ends lost 7 bases at V and 7 bases at J; junction bases unmatched: 8. In nucleotides, the CDR3 is TGTGCCAGCATAGGGGGACAGGGTTACCAGCCCCAGCATTTT. It codes for CASIGGQGYQPQHF.

The chain links TRBV9 to TRBJ1-3; TRBD1 agrees at 7 bases. CDR1 is SGDLS, CDR2 YYNGEE, per germline. Trimming removed 3 bases from V and 7 bases from J; junction bases left unmatched: 10. The CDR3 runs 15 residues. The CDR3 loop is CASSGGGQSSNTIYF. The CDR3 DNA reads TGTGCCAGCAGCGGAGGGGGACAGTCGTCCAACACCATATATTTT.

This clone is a singleton in its sample. V usage is TRBV27 and J usage is TRBJ2-7; D might be TRBD2 (6 bases). The CDR3 has 15 residues. V lost 3 bases, J lost 0 bases, and 12 bases lay in between. CDR1 MNHEY and CDR2 SMNVEV come from the germline V gene (reference sequence). DNA of the CDR3: TGTGCCAGCAGTTTGGAGGGAGTAGGCTCCTACGAGCAGTACTTC. Protein product: CASSLEGVGSYEQYF.

Remarks on this clone: This CDR3 is also generated by other DNA sequences in the sample. The J gene is TRBJ2-7, the V gene TRBV18; a possible D gene is TRBD2 (6 bases). Trimming took 3 bases from V and 3 from J, leaving 9 bases between them. Per germline, CDR1 KGHSH and CDR2 LQKENI. The CDR3 contains 13 residues. The CDR3 DNA reads TGTGCCAGCTCACCCGCCGGGGGCTACGAGCAGTACTTC. Translated, it gives CASSPAGGYEQYF.